This T cell receptor beta chain is drawn from a study of blood T cell repertoires in COVID-19. Study-level information: In each case, the material was cDNA or gDNA derived from T cells, B-cell-depleted T cells, or PBMCs.

Here immunoSEQ multiplex PCR was the method, and the copy in TCRdb shows in-frame clones only, minus some. The repertoire consists of 85,000 to 100,000 clones, with 70% to 80% occurring once and the leading ten covering 18%. The CDR3 is 15 residues long. V was clipped by 5 bases and J by 6 bases; unmatched bases: 9. Germline loops: CDR1 MDHEN, CDR2 SYDVKM. The sample taken for sequencing was peripheral blood. The sequence was obtained from a woman aged 80 or older with active or convalescent COVID-19. J is TRBJ2-7 and V is TRBV28; 11 bases align to TRBD2. The CDR3 coding sequence is TGTGCCAGCAGTGGGACTAGCGGCCTAGGGGGCGAGCAGTACTTC. Translated: CASSGTSGLGGEQYF.